A single sample gave rise to the 26 T cell receptor beta chains below, sequenced in a study of blood T cells in healthy people across ages. The second PCR ran about 6 to 11 cycles with a sample-barcoded 5' primer and J-beta primers. TCRdb reanalysed the 5' RACE reads using MiXCR and keeps one entry per CDR3 protein. This table has fewer than 950,000 distinct CDR3 sequences, roughly 50% appearing once. The material sequenced was blood. Receptors originate from a man at least 80 years old in good health.

The gene calls are TRBV29-1 and TRBJ2-6; D call uncertain. Per the germline V gene, CDR1 is SQVTM and CDR2 is ANQGSEA. The CDR3 is 14 amino acids. The germline V and J ends were trimmed by 6 bases and 6 bases, with 15 bases remaining between them. CDR3 in amino acids: CSVGQDGQANVLTF. In DNA form, the CDR3 reads TGCAGCGTCGGGCAGGATGGTCAGGCCAACGTCCTGACTTTC.

V and J are TRBV7-9 and TRBJ2-1, with 7 bases aligning to TRBD2. CDR1 and CDR2 from the germline V gene are SEHNR and FQNEAQ (reference sequence). V was pared by 10 bases and J by 7 bases, with 10 bases of the junction left unmatched. The CDR3 consists of 13 residues. CDR3 DNA: TGTGCCACCACGGGGCAGGGAGGGAATGAGCAGTTCTTC. Translated, it gives CATTGQGGNEQFF.

In its sample, this clonotype was seen a few times. This sequence joins TRBV12-3 or TRBV12-4 and TRBJ2-1; 13 bases align to TRBD2. The CDR3 contains 14 residues. Trimming cost V 5 bases and J 9 bases; bases outside gene matches: 4. CDR3 sequence (DNA): TGTGCCAGCAGTCACAGACTAGCGGGAGGTGAGCAGTTCTTC. This gives the protein CASSHRLAGGEQFF.

This clonotype was counted a few times. This chain uses TRBV20-1 with TRBJ1-2; possibly TRBD1 for D (5 bases). CDR1 and CDR2 (germline): DFQATT, SNEGSKA (reference sequence). The CDR3 has 14 residues. Trimming pared 0 bases from V and 4 bases from J, leaving 12 bases between. CDR3 in DNA: TGCAGTGCTAGAGAATGGGGCCCGCTCTATGGCTACACCTTC. Translated: CSAREWGPLYGYTF.

The chain uses TRBV6-1 and TRBJ2-1, with D perhaps TRBD1 or TRBD2 (5 bases each). Trimming cost V 2 bases and J 12 bases, with 20 bases left between them. Germline CDR1 is MNHNS and CDR2 is SASEGT. The CDR3 spans 15 residues. The CDR3 DNA follows: TGTGCCAGCAGTGAACTAACAGGTCCCCGCGGAGGGCAGTTCTTC. Its protein is CASSELTGPRGGQFF.

This clonotype was recorded once. The chain combines TRBV7-2 with TRBJ2-3; the match to TRBD2 covers 13 bases. J gave up 0 bases and V 8 bases, and 8 bases lay outside the gene matches. CDR3 length equals 17 residues. Germline CDR1 reads SGHTA; CDR2 reads FQGNSA. CDR3 protein: CASAGQTSGRSTDTQYF. CDR3 sequence (DNA): TGTGCCAGCGCCGGACAGACTAGCGGGAGGAGCACAGATACGCAGTATTTT.

The chain recombines TRBV5-1 with TRBJ2-6; D may be TRBD2 (6 bases). V lost 1 base, J lost 0 bases, and 11 bases lay in between. There are 17 residues in the CDR3. Germline CDR1 SGHRS, CDR2 YFSETQ. In nucleotides, the CDR3 is TGCGCCAGCAGCTTGTATGGGGGGTACTCTGGGGCCAACGTCCTGACTTTC. Protein sequence: CASSLYGGYSGANVLTF. Using reference TRBV5-1 and TRBJ2-6 for the parts outside the CDR3, the full variable domain is KAGVTQTPRYLIKTRGQQVTLSCSPISGHRSVSWYQQTPGQGLQFLFEYFSETQRNKGNFPGRFSGRQFSNSRSEMNVSTLELGDSALYLCASSLYGGYSGANVLTFGAGSRLTVL.

The chain is built from TRBV6-6 and TRBJ2-1; D not resolved. The CDR3 has 16 amino acids. The V and J ends lost 2 bases and 6 bases respectively, with 17 bases between them. Germline-derived CDR1 and CDR2 are MNHNY and SVGAGI (reference sequence). The CDR3 DNA follows: TGTGCCAGCAGTTACCCCCAGAGGTCAGGCAGCAATGAGCAGTTCTTC. It is translated as CASSYPQRSGSNEQFF.

This clonotype has just a few counts. The chain is built from TRBV4-2 and TRBJ2-1; D ambiguous. The germline gives CDR1 LGHNA, CDR2 YNFKEQ. The length of the CDR3 is 14 residues. V gave up 4 bases and J gave up 10 bases, with 17 bases separating them. As DNA, the CDR3 is TGTGCCAGCAGCCTGGCTTCCTCAGATCGGGAGCAGTTCTTC. Translating it yields CASSLASSDREQFF.

The genes are TRBV28 and TRBJ2-7; a weak D match, TRBD2 (5 bases). V was pared by 7 bases and J by 0 bases, with 13 bases between. CDR3 length equals 14 residues. Germline loops: CDR1 MDHEN, CDR2 SYDVKM. CDR3 sequence: CASNLRGSSYEQYF. The CDR3 DNA reads TGTGCCAGCAACTTACGGGGAAGCTCCTACGAGCAGTACTTC.

This chain uses TRBV20-1 with TRBJ1-1; 8 bases match TRBD1. The V gene end was trimmed by 4 bases and the J gene end by 1 base; junction bases not matched to a gene: 5. Germline CDR1 is DFQATT and CDR2 is SNEGSKA (reference sequence). The CDR3 loop spans 14 amino acids. CDR3 nucleotide sequence: TGCAGTGCTAAAGGACAGGGCGGGAACACTGAAGCTTTCTTT. It encodes CSAKGQGGNTEAFF.

The rearrangement links TRBV5-1 to TRBJ1-2; D possibly corresponds to TRBD1 (5 bases). The length of the CDR3 is 13 residues. Trimming removed 7 bases from V and 8 bases from J, with 18 bases in between. Germline CDR1 and CDR2: SGHRS and YFSETQ. CDR3 nucleotides: TGCGCCAGCCGTCCGGGTTCGGGGGAAGGCTACACCTTC. This encodes CASRPGSGEGYTF. Using reference TRBV5-1 and TRBJ1-2 for the parts outside the CDR3, the full variable domain is KAGVTQTPRYLIKTRGQQVTLSCSPISGHRSVSWYQQTPGQGLQFLFEYFSETQRNKGNFPGRFSGRQFSNSRSEMNVSTLELGDSALYLCASRPGSGEGYTFGSGTRLTVV.

J is TRBJ2-6 and V is TRBV2; no clear D. CDR3 length: 15 amino acids. Germline CDR1 SNHLY, CDR2 FYNNEI. The V and J ends lost 6 bases and 1 base respectively, with 10 bases between them. The CDR3 protein is CASRRTTSGANVLTF. The CDR3 nucleotides are TGTGCCAGCAGGCGCACAACGTCTGGGGCCAACGTCCTGACTTTC.

As for this clonotype: An end of the junction does not agree with germline; a read error may underlie this. J is TRBJ2-1 and V is TRBV7-9; unclear D gene. The CDR3 covers 12 residues. Germline V gives CDR1 SEHNR, CDR2 FQNEAQ (reference sequence). CDR3 nucleotide sequence: TGTGCCAGCGGCGCCTCCTACAATGAACAGTTCTTC. Translated: CASGASYNEQFF.

A note on this clonotype: A read error is likely, as this CDR3 ends without the conserved phenylalanine or tryptophan. The V call is TRBV15, the J call TRBJ1-1; 8 bases align to TRBD1. The CDR3 has 14 amino acids. Germline CDR1 and CDR2: LNHNV and YYDKDF (reference sequence). V was pared by 4 bases and J by 4 bases, with 5 bases of the junction left unmatched. CDR3 in DNA: TGTGCCACCAGCACGAGACAGGGGAGCACTGAAGCTTTCCTT. Its protein is CATSTRQGSTEAFL.

This clonotype was seen a few times. The chain recombines TRBV9 with TRBJ2-3; 7 bases fit TRBD1. Per germline, CDR1 SGDLS and CDR2 YYNGEE. Trimming at V came to 1 base and at J to 4 bases, leaving 9 bases not matched to a gene. The CDR3 spans 16 residues. Written as DNA, the CDR3 is TGTGCCAGCAGCGTAACAGGGGAGCATTGGGCAGATACGCAGTATTTT. Residues: CASSVTGEHWADTQYF.

The chain joins TRBV5-1 to TRBJ2-7, with 9 nucleotides matching TRBD2. The trim removed 3 bases at V and 7 bases at J, leaving 17 bases unmatched. The CDR3 is 17 amino acids. Germline values: CDR1 SGHRS, CDR2 YFSETQ. CDR3 nucleotides: TGCGCCAGCAGCTCGCGGGCTGATAGCGGGGGTCACAATGAGCAGTACTTC. Its protein is CASSSRADSGGHNEQYF.

This chain links TRBV29-1 with TRBJ2-1, with 10 positions matching TRBD1. The CDR3 loop spans 12 amino acids. Germline CDR1 is SQVTM and CDR2 is ANQGSEA. V dropped 7 bases and J dropped 6; count of bases not matched to a gene: 3. This CDR3 reads CSADRGGNEQFF. The CDR3 DNA is TGCAGCGCGGACAGGGGGGGCAATGAGCAGTTCTTC.

This clonotype showed up just a few times. The chain has TRBV15 and TRBJ2-6; D uncertain. With 0 bases removed from V and 0 bases from J, the gap between germline ends came to 21 bases. In germline, CDR1 is LNHNV, CDR2 YYDKDF (reference sequence). The CDR3 is 21 amino acids. CDR3 sequence reads: CATSRDRWAGAPLSGANVLTF. The CDR3 bases are TGTGCCACCAGCAGAGATAGGTGGGCAGGAGCCCCCCTCTCTGGGGCCAACGTCCTGACTTTC.

This clonotype turned up a few times. V and J are TRBV6-2 or TRBV6-3 and TRBJ2-3; TRBD2 matches at 8 bases. This CDR3 is built from 13 residues. V shed 6 bases, J shed 14 bases, and the junction held 13 bases outside the gene matches. Germline V gene data show CDR1 as MNHEY and CDR2 as SVGEGT. In nucleotides, the CDR3 is TGTGCCAGCAGACCCGACGCTAGCGGGTACGCGTATTTT. Protein product: CASRPDASGYAYF.

Only a few counts were recorded for this clonotype. This chain links TRBV7-6 with TRBJ2-1; 8 bases agree with TRBD1. Germline V CDR1 and CDR2: SGHVS, FNYEAQ. CDR3 length: 15 amino acids. Losses at the gene ends were 5 bases for V and 6 bases for J; bases not matched to a gene: 9. The CDR3 region has the DNA TGTGCCAGCAGCAACCAGGGGGCTCGGGGCAATGAGCAGTTCTTC. It translates to CASSNQGARGNEQFF.

This chain links TRBV3-1 with TRBJ2-1; D assignment may be TRBD1 or TRBD2 (5 bases each). The CDR3 is made up of 15 amino acids. Germline CDR1 is LGHDT and CDR2 is YNNKEL (reference sequence). V gave up 5 bases and J gave up 7 bases, with 18 bases separating them. The CDR3 sequence is CASSSGDRLPNEQFF. CDR3 nucleotides: TGTGCCAGCAGCTCTGGGGACCGCCTTCCTAATGAGCAGTTCTTC.

This clonotype has more than one count but fewer than ten. The chain combines TRBV7-9 with TRBJ2-5; unclear D gene. The germline CDR1 and CDR2 sequences are SEHNR and FQNEAQ (reference sequence). There are 14 residues in the CDR3. V dropped 1 base and J dropped 5 bases, with 11 bases sitting between them. The CDR3 is CASSLGISGETQYF. CDR3 in DNA: TGTGCCAGCAGCTTAGGGATCAGTGGGGAGACCCAGTACTTC. Filled out from reference TRBV7-9 and TRBJ2-5, the complete variable domain reads DTGVSQNPRHKITKRGQNVTFRCDPISEHNRLYWYRQTLGQGPEFLTYFQNEAQLEKSRLLSDRFSAERPKGSFSTLEIQRTEQGDSAMYLCASSLGISGETQYFGPGTRLLVL.

The gene calls are TRBV6-1 and TRBJ2-5; 7 nucleotides match TRBD2. The better agreement between TRBJ2-7 and the DNA end casts doubt on the J call. Germline assignment: CDR1 MNHNS and CDR2 SASEGT. The CDR3 sequence is 14 residues long. In DNA form, the CDR3 reads TGTGCCAGCAGCGCAACTGGGGGAGGGTACGAGCAGTACTTC. Translation: CASSATGGGYEQYF.

Remarks on this clonotype: One end of the junction fails to match germline, which may point to a read error. Here the CDR3 DNA reads TGTGCCAGCATCTTAGGTTACGGAGGGAACATTGAAGCTTTCTTT. Its translation: CASILGYGGNIEAFF. The V call is TRBV6-2 or TRBV6-3, the J call TRBJ1-1; unclear D gene. Looked up from germline, CDR1 is MNHEY and CDR2 is SVGEGT. The CDR3 runs 15 residues.

This chain connects TRBV5-1 to TRBJ2-1, with D unresolved. This CDR3 spans 16 amino acids. V lost 4 bases, J lost 1 base, and 15 bases lay in between. CDR1 and CDR2 (germline): SGHRS, YFSETQ. CDR3 protein: CASSRSFDVSYNEQFF. The CDR3 DNA reads TGCGCCAGCAGCCGTAGCTTTGACGTTTCCTACAATGAGCAGTTCTTC.